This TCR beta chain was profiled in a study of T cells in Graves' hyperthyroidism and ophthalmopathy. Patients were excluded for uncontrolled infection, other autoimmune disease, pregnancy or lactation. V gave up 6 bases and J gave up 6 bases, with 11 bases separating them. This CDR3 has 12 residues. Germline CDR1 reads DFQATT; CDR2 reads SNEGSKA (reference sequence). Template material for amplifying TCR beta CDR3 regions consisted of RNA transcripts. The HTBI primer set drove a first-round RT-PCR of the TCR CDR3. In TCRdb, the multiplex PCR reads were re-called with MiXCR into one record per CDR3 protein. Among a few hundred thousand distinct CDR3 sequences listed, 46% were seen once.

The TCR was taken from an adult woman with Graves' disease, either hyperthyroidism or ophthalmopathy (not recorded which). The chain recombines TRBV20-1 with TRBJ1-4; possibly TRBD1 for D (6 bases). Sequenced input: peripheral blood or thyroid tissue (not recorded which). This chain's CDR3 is CSATSGDEKLFF. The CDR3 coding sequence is TGCAGTGCCACCTCAGGGGATGAAAAACTGTTTTTT.